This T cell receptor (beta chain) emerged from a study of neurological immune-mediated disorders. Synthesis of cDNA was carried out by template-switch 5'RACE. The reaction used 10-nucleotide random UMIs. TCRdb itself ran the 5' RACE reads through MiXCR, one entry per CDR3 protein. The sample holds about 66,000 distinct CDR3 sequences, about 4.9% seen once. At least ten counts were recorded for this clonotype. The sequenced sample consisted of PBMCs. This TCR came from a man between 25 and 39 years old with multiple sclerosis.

For the CDR3, the DNA is TGCGCCAGCAGCTTTAGGGGTAACTATGGCTACACCTTC. This translates into CASSFRGNYGYTF. The chain is built from TRBV5-1 and TRBJ1-2; D may be TRBD1 (5 bases). With 2 bases removed from V and 1 base from J, the gap between germline ends came to 6 bases. The germline V gene has CDR1 SGHRS and CDR2 YFSETQ. The length of the CDR3 is 13 residues.